This entry is about one T cell receptor (beta chain). Its specificity is not known. This sample was taken from a study of shared clonotypes between healthy human individuals. Regarding the study as a whole: Sequencing depth was expected to influence donor clonotype sharing.

Authors' methods: Because ImmunoSEQ provided only junction sequences with no quality scores, the filtering differed. Some clones are missing from TCRdb's copy, which holds only in-frame ones; the method was immunoSEQ multiplex PCR. For V, J and clone size, that table is used; D and trimming come from the DNA. The sample holds about 660,000 clones, approximately 79% seen once. The V end was cut by 6 bases, the J end by 5 bases, with 17 bases between. Germline V gene data show CDR1 as KGHSH and CDR2 as LQKENI. This CDR3 contains 15 residues. The sample was memory CD4+ T cells sorted from blood. As for subset: CD45RA-negative fraction. This sequence joins TRBV18 and TRBJ2-1; D is possibly TRBD1 (7 bases). This receptor was identified in a woman in her twenties or thirties in good health. CDR3 DNA: TGTGCCAGCTCGCTTCAGGGGGGAACGGACAATGAGCAGTTCTTC. Translation: CASSLQGGTDNEQFF. Filled out from reference TRBV18 and TRBJ2-1, the complete variable domain reads NAGVMQNPRHLVRRRGQEARLRCSPMKGHSHVYWYRQLPEEGLKFMVYLQKENIIDESGMPKERFSAEFPKEGPSILRIQQVVRGDSAAYFCASSLQGGTDNEQFFGPGTRLTVL.